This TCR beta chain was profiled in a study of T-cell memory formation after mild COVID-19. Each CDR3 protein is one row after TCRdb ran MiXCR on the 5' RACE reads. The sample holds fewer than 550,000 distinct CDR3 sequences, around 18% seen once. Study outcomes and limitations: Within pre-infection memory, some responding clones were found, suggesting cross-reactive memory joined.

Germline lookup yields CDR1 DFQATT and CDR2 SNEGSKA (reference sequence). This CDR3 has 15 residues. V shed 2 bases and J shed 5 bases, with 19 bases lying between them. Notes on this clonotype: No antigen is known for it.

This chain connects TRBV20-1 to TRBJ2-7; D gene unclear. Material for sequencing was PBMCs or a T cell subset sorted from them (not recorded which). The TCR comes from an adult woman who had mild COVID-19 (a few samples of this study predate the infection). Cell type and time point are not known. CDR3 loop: CSARSYRSTFDEQYF. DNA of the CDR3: TGCAGTGCTAGATCGTATCGTTCTACCTTCGACGAGCAGTACTTC.